Each of the 6 T cell receptor beta chains below was sequenced from the same sample in a study of blood T cell repertoires in COVID-19. Profiled with immunoSEQ multiplex PCR; TCRdb holds only in-frame clones, not every one. The sample records 52,000 or so clones, 76% being singletons. Sequenced material: peripheral blood. Receptor source: a man between 45 and 60 years old with active or convalescent COVID-19.

The chain joins TRBV6-4 to TRBJ1-2, with 12 bases aligning to TRBD1. V dropped 5 bases and J dropped 4; count of bases not matched to a gene: 11. The CDR3 is made up of 17 amino acids. Germline V gene sequence: CDR1 MRHNA, CDR2 SNTAGT. CDR3 protein: CASSRGGQGAKGYGYTF. CDR3 sequence (DNA): TGTGCCAGCAGTCGAGGGGGACAGGGGGCGAAGGGCTATGGCTACACCTTC.

This chain joins TRBV24-1 and TRBJ2-1, with a weak D call TRBD2 (6 bases). This CDR3 region has 15 residues. V was clipped by 0 bases and J by 10 bases, with 15 bases between them. The V gene's germline CDR1 is KGHDR and CDR2 SFDVKD. The CDR3 protein is CATSDLGLALGEQFF. The CDR3 bases are TGTGCCACCAGTGATTTGGGGCTAGCGTTAGGAGAGCAGTTCTTC.

The rearrangement uses TRBV7-3 and TRBJ2-2; D not resolved. Germline CDR1 and CDR2: SGHTA and FQGTGA. V gave up 4 bases and J gave up 4 bases, with 10 bases separating them. This CDR3 contains 14 residues. This CDR3 is CASSSGWATGELFF. The DNA for the CDR3 is TGTGCCAGCAGCTCCGGTTGGGCCACCGGGGAGCTGTTTTTT. The variable domain in full, with the rest retrieved from reference TRBV7-3 and TRBJ2-2, is GAGVSQTPSNKVTEKGKYVELRCDPISGHTALYWYRQSLGQGPEFLIYFQGTGAADDSGLPNDRFFAVRPEGSVSTLKIQRTERGDSAVYLCASSSGWATGELFFGEGSRLTVL.

This clone was seen a few times. The rearrangement uses TRBV14 and TRBJ1-3, with TRBD1 identical over 8 bases. This CDR3 contains 17 residues. V lost 4 bases, J lost 0 bases, and 8 bases stayed unmatched. Germline CDR1 reads SGHDN; CDR2 reads FVKESK. CDR3: CASSPLDRAVSGNTIYF. For the CDR3, the DNA is TGTGCCAGCAGCCCCCTGGACAGGGCCGTCTCTGGAAACACCATATATTTT.

The rearrangement joins TRBV11-2 to TRBJ2-3; D is possibly TRBD1 (5 bases). Germline V gives CDR1 SGHAT, CDR2 FQNNGV. The CDR3 is 15 amino acids. Between the trimmed V and J ends, which lost 6 bases and 0 bases, there was a span of 13 bases. This CDR3 reads CASRRRQFSTDTQYF. CDR3 coding DNA: TGTGCCAGCAGACGACGACAGTTTAGCACAGATACGCAGTATTTT.

This clone was detected only a few times. CDR3 region: CASSLAVGYEQYF. Here the CDR3 DNA reads TGTGCCAGTAGCTTAGCAGTTGGCTACGAGCAGTACTTC. The chain uses TRBV19 and TRBJ2-7; D remains unclear. V was cut by 6 bases and J by 3 bases, with 12 bases left in between. The CDR3 loop spans 13 amino acids. Germline V gene lookup returns CDR1 LNHDA and CDR2 SQIVND (reference sequence).